This T cell receptor beta chain originates from a study of OX40 agonist ivuxolimab in advanced cancers. Across the whole study: Ivuxolimab, which is an agonistic anti-OX40 (CD134) antibody, was administered to the patients. Aged 23 to 79 with a mean of about 60 years, they were almost 85% male. Intravenous ivuxolimab at 0.01 to 10 mg/kg was given to patients every 2 weeks.

To note about this clone: What it binds is unknown.

Study outcomes and limitations: Some nonresponders additionally presented with little normalized T-cell clonal expansion.

Produced via immunoSEQ multiplex PCR; TCRdb's table is partial and in-frame only. The table has nearly 85,000 clones, 65% to 90% seen once. With 0 bases removed from V and 6 bases from J, the gap between germline ends came to 9 bases. From germline, CDR1 is SGHVS and CDR2 FNYEAQ. This CDR3 comprises 13 residues. The chain is built from TRBV7-6 and TRBJ2-7, with TRBD1 as a possible D gene (5 bases). This specimen was CD4+ or CD8+ T cells sorted from blood, taken in a trial of the OX40 agonist ivuxolimab. This clonotype was obtained from an adult with an advanced solid tumor such as melanoma, head and neck, liver or kidney cancer. This CDR3 reads CASSLAPGIEQYF. The CDR3 DNA reads TGTGCCAGCAGCTTAGCCCCAGGGATCGAGCAGTACTTC.